This TCR beta chain was sequenced in a study of shared clonotypes between healthy human individuals. General observations from the study: Generation probability values for non-shared clonotypes were lower than those for clonotypes shared by all four donors.

The CDR3 runs 16 residues. Germline CDR1 and CDR2: SGHAT and FQNNGV. The V gene end was trimmed by 5 bases and the J gene end by 7 bases; junction bases not matched to a gene: 6. A note on this clone: The antigen remains undetermined.

The method was immunoSEQ multiplex PCR; TCRdb's version includes in-frame clones alone and lacks a portion of them. The table has fewer than 2.5 million clones, more than 85% seen once. This chain joins TRBV11-2 and TRBJ1-6, with 12 bases that match TRBD1. Specimen: naive CD4+ T cells from PBMCs. Regarding subset: CD45RA+ positively selected. The clonotype comes from a man in his late teens or twenties in good health. Some clones in this sample may be carry-over from other donors' samples. CDR3 residues: CASSPGQGAMNSPLHF. The CDR3 coding sequence is TGTGCCAGCAGCCCGGGACAGGGGGCGATGAATTCACCCCTCCACTTT.